Below are 3 T cell receptor beta chains sequenced from a single sample in a study of blood T cell repertoires in COVID-19. The table came from immunoSEQ multiplex PCR; TCRdb's copy has only in-frame clones and leaves some out. The table has about 320,000 clones, 90% to 95% seen once. Specimen: PBMCs or T cells enriched from blood (not recorded which). These receptors all come from a woman between 25 and 40 years old who had been exposed to COVID-19.

The genes are TRBV5-1 and TRBJ1-6; 8 positions match TRBD1. Germline V gives CDR1 SGHRS, CDR2 YFSETQ. V shed 0 bases, J shed 10 bases, and the junction held 6 bases outside the gene matches. CDR3 length: 15 residues. This CDR3 is CASSLVDRVRSPLHF. The CDR3 DNA reads TGCGCCAGCAGCTTGGTGGACAGGGTGCGGTCACCCCTCCACTTT.

In nucleotides, the CDR3 is TGTGCCAGCAGCTTAGCGGTAGCAGGGGATAACTATGGCTACACCTTC. Translating it yields CASSLAVAGDNYGYTF. The rearrangement links TRBV7-2 to TRBJ1-2; D is possibly TRBD1 (6 bases). The ends were cut back, 0 bases at V and 1 base at J, with 12 bases in the middle. The CDR3 is 16 amino acids. Germline-derived CDR1 and CDR2 are SGHTA and FQGNSA.

This clone was recorded only once. The CDR3 protein is CASSPVHRVSANYGYTF. The CDR3 coding sequence is TGTGCCAGCAGCCCGGTCCACAGGGTTTCGGCTAACTATGGCTACACCTTC. The chain combines TRBV7-8 with TRBJ1-2; perhaps TRBD1 as D (6 bases). The CDR3 sequence is 17 residues long. Germline lookup yields CDR1 SGHVS and CDR2 FQNEAQ. The ends were cut back, 5 bases at V and 0 bases at J, with 19 bases in the middle.